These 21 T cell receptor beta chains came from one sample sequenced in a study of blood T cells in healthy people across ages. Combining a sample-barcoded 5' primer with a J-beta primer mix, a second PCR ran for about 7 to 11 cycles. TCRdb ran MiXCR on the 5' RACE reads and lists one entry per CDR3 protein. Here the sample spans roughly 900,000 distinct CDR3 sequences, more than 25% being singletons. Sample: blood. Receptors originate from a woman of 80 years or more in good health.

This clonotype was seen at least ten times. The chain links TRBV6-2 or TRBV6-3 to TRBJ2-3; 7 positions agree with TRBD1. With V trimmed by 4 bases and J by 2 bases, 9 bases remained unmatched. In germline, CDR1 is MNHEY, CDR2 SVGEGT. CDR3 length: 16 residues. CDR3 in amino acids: CASSSRDSPYTDTQYF. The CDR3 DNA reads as TGTGCCAGCAGTTCCCGGGACAGCCCTTACACAGATACGCAGTATTTT.

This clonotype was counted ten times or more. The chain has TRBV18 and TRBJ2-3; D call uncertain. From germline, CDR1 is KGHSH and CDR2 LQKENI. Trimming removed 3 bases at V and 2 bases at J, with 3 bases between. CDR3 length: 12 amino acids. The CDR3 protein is CASSPDTDTQYF. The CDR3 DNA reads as TGTGCCAGCTCACCGGACACAGATACGCAGTATTTT.

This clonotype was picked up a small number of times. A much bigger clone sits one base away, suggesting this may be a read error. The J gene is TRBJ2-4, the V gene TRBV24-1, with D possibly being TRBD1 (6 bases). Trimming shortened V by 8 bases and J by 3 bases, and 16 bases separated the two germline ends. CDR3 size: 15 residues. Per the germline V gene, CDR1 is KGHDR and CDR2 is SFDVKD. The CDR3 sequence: CATNDKTGSKNIQYF. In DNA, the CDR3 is TGTGCCACCAATGACAAAACAGGGAGCAAAAACATTCAGTACTTC.

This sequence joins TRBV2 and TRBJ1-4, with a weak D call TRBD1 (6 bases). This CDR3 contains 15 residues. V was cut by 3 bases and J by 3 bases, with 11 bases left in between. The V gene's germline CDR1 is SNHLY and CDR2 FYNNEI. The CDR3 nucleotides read TGTGCCAGCAGTGAGCAACAGGGATCTAATGAAAAACTGTTTTTT. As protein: CASSEQQGSNEKLFF.

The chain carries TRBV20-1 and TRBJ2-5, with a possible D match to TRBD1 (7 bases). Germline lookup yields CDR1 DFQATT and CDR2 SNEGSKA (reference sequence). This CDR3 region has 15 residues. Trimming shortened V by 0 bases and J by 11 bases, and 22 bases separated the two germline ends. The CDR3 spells CSARDGGGSYNEQYF. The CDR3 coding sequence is TGCAGTGCTAGAGATGGAGGGGGCAGCTACAATGAGCAGTACTTC.

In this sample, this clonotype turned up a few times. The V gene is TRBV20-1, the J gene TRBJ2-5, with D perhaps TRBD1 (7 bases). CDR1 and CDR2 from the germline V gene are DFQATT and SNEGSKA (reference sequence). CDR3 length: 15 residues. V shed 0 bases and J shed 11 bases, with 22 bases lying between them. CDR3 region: CSARDPQGGLNEQYF. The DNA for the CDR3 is TGCAGTGCTAGAGATCCCCAGGGGGGTCTGAATGAGCAGTACTTC.

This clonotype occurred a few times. CDR3 DNA sequence: TGTGCCAGCAGTGGGGGACTAGCGATTTCCTACGAGCAGTACTTC. Translated: CASSGGLAISYEQYF. The chain joins TRBV2 to TRBJ2-7; 10 bases are shared with TRBD2. With 4 bases clipped from V and 1 base from J, the junction kept 4 bases outside the gene matches. Per germline, CDR1 SNHLY and CDR2 FYNNEI. This CDR3 has 15 amino acids.

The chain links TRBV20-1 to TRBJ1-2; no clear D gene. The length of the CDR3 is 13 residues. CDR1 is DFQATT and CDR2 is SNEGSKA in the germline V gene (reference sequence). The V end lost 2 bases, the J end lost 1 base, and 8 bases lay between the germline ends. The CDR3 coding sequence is TGCAGTGCTAGATTACAGCGTAACTATGGCTACACCTTC. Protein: CSARLQRNYGYTF.

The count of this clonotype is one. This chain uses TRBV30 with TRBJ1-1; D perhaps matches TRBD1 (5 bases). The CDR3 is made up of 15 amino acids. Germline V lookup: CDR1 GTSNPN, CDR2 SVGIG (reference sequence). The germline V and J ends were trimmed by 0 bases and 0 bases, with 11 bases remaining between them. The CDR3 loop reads CAWSVGRNMNTEAFF. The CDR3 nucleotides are TGTGCCTGGAGTGTGGGGCGGAACATGAACACTGAAGCTTTCTTT.

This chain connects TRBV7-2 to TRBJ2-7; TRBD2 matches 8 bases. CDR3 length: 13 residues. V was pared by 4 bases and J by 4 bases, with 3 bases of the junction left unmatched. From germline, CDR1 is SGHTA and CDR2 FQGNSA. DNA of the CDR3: TGTGCCAGCAGCTCAGGGACTAGATACGAGCAGTACTTC. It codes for CASSSGTRYEQYF.

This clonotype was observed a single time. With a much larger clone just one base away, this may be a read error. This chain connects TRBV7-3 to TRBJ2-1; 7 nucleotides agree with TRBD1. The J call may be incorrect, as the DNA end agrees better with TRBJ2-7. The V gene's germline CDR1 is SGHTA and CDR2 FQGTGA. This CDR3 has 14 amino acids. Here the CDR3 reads CASSWDSSYNEQYF. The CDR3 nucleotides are TGTGCCAGCAGCTGGGACAGTTCCTACAATGAGCAGTACTTC.

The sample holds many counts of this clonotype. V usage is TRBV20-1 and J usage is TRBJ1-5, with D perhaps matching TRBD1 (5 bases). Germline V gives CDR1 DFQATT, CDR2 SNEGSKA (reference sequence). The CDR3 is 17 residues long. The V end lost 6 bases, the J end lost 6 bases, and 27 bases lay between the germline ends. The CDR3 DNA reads TGCAGTGCCCGACCCAGGGTACGGGTGTCGCTGGCTCAGCCCCAGCATTTT. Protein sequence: CSARPRVRVSLAQPQHF.

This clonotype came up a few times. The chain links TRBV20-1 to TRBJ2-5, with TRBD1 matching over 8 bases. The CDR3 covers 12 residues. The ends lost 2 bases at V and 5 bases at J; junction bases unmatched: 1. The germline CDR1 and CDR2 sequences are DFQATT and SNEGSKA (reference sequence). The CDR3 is CSARTGGETQYF. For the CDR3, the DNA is TGCAGTGCTAGAACAGGGGGGGAGACCCAGTACTTC.

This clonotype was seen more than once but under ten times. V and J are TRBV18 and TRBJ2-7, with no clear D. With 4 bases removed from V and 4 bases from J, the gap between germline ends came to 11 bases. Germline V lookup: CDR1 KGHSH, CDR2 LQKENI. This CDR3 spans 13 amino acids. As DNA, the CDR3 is TGTGCCAGCTCACGGGCAGACAAGTACGAGCAGTACTTC. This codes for CASSRADKYEQYF.

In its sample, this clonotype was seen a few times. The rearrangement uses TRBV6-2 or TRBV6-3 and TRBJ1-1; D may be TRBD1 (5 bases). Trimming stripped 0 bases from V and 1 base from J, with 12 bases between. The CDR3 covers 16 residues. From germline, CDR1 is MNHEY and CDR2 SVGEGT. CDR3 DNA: TGTGCCAGCAGTTACTCTGGACTGGGACCGAACACTGAAGCTTTCTTT. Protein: CASSYSGLGPNTEAFF.

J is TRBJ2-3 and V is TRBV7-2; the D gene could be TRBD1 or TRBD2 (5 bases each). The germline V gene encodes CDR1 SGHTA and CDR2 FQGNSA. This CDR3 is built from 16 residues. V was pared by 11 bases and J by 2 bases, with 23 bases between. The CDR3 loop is CARSPGLGAFTDTQYF. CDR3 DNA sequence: TGTGCCCGTAGCCCCGGGCTCGGGGCCTTCACAGATACGCAGTATTTT.

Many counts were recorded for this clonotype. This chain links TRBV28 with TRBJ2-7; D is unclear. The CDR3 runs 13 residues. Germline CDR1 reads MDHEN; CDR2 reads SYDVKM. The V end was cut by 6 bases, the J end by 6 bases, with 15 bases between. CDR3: CASRTASSVEQYF. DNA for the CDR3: TGTGCCAGCAGGACGGCCTCCTCGGTCGAGCAGTACTTC.

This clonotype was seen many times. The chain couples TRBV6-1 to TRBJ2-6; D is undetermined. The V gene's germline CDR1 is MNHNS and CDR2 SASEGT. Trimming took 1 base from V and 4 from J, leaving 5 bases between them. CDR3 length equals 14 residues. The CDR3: CASSEGMGANVLTF. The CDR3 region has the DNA TGTGCCAGCAGTGAAGGGATGGGGGCCAACGTCCTGACTTTC.

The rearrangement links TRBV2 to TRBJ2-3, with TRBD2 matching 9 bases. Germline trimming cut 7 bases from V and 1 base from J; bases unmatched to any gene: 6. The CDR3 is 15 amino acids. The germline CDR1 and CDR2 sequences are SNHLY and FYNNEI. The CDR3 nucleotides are TGTGCCAGCAAATTAGCGGGGGCGGGCACAGATACGCAGTATTTT. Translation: CASKLAGAGTDTQYF.

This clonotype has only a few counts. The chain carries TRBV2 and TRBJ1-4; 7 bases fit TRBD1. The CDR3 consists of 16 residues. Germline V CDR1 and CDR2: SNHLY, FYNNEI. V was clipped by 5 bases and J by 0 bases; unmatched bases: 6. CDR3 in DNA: TGTGCCAGCAGTAATGACAGGGCTTCAACTAATGAAAAACTGTTTTTT. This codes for CASSNDRASTNEKLFF.

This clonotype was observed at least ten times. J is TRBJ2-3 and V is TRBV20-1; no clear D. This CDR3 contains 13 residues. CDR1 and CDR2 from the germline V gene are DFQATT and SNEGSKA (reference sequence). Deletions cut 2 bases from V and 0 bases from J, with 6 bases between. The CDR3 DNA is TGCAGTGCTAGACGGCTTAGCACAGATACGCAGTATTTT. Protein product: CSARRLSTDTQYF.